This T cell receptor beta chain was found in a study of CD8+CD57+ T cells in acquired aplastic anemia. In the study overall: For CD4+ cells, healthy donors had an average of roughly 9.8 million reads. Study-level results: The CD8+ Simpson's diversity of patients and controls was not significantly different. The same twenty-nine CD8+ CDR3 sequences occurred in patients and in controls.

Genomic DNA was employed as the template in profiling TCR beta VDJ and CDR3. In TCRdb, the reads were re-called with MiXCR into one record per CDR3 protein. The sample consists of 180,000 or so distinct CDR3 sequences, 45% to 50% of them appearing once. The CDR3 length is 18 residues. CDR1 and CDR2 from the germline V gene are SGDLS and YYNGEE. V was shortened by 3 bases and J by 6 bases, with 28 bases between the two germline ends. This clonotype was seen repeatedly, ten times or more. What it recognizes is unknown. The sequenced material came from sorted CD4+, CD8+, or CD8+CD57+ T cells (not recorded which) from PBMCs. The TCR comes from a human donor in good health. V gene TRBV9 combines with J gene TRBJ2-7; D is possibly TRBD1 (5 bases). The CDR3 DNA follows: TGTGCCAGCAGCGCCCAACCCACGGTTGGGGCCCTAAGCTCCGAGCAGTACTTC. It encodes CASSAQPTVGALSSEQYF.